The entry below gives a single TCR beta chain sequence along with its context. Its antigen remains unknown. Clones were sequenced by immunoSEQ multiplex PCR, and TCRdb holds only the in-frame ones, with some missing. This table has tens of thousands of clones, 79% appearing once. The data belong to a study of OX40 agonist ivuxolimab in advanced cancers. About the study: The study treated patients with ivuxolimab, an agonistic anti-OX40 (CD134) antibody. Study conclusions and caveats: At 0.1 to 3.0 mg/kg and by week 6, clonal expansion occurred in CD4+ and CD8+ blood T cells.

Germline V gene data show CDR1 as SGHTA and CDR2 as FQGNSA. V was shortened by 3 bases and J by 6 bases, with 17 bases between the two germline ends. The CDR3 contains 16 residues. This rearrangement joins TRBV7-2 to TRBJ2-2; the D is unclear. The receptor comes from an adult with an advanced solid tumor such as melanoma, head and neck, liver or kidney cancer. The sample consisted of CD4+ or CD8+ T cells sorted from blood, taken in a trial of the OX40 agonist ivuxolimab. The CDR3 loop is CASSFRSLATAGELFF. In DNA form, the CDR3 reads TGTGCCAGCAGCTTTAGGTCTCTGGCGACGGCCGGGGAGCTGTTTTTT.